What follows describes a single TCR beta chain. Its antigen remains undetermined. No base qualities exist here, and no much larger clone lies one base off it. The data belong to a study of cytomegalovirus exposure and HLA in healthy donors listed by TCRdb under 2017. Notes on the research overall: According to an earlier analysis of 587 of the donors, about 179 million T cells yielded 120 million or so unique TCR beta sequences and roughly 280 Gb of sequence data. The study used immunosequencing to profile the T cell repertoires of hundreds of subjects and linked those repertoires to cytomegalovirus serostatus. To predict cytomegalovirus infection status, the study brought together high-throughput TCR immunosequencing, statistical association of individual TCRs with disease status, and machine learning. Across under 500 genotyped donors of the cohort, an average of about 240,000 unique TCR beta nucleotide sequences per donor were sequenced, and roughly 20% of those sequences were non-productive. The later analysis used no new phenotypic data to find candidate immune exposures, relying instead on TCR beta sequences and their occurrence across donors. The aim of the study was to test whether cataloging public T cell receptors could identify signatures of past pathogen exposure. All discovery cohort repertoires had been generated on a single sequencing platform. Besides the first cohort of around 700 subjects, a separate validation cohort made up of over a hundred different subjects was used. In an earlier analysis of 550 to 700 of the donors, high-throughput TCR beta sequencing was used to judge whether each TCR beta V gene segment behaved as functional or pseudogenic. Typing coverage varied by locus: about 620-630 donors for A, B, C, DRB1 and DQB1; 522 for DQA1; approximately 610 for DPA1; around 450 for DPB1. Donor age, sex, ethnicity and CMV serostatus were compiled together with the repertoire data. The genetic ancestry cluster associated with self-reported Caucasian donors included 80% to 90% of the approximately 400 genotyped donors. Approximately 300 gigabases of sequencing data and around 80 million unique TCR sequences made up an early release that covered approximately 650 HLA-typed donors. Because of strong linkage in the cohort, five DR-DQ haplotypes were treated as single units for association and clustering. Genome-wide SNP genotypes for about three fifths of the 666 donors were used in a later genetic analysis, which treated that subset as a discovery cohort. Both class I and class II loci were covered by HLA typing, at four-digit resolution. A later analysis re-examined previously published TCR beta repertoires from just over 650 donors and added high-resolution HLA genotyping to investigate patterns of TCR occurrence.

Results and caveats for the whole study, not just this receptor: According to a later analysis, most CMV-associated TCR beta chains appeared to be HLA-restricted, and the HLA associations seemed to be driven largely by CMV exposure. In a later genetic analysis, a missense DCLRE1C variant was associated with V-gene and J-gene trimming of TCR beta chains, and the association was replicated in an independent cohort. In a later analysis, several top co-occurrence clusters were reported to appear linked to parvovirus B19, influenza, CMV and Epstein-Barr virus. In an earlier analysis of 587 of the donors, most TCR beta V segments appeared in productive rearrangements about 87% or about 30% of the time, broadly matching IMGT annotations. Linkage disequilibrium might explain the correlated functional status among segregating V segments, but an unknown experimental factor could not be excluded. Strong co-occurrence of HLA alleles, especially DR and DQ, made assigning TCR associations to individual alleles difficult. Because some donors lacked HLA typing at each locus, the association tests relied only on the typed subset. It was suggested by the authors that the approach could potentially be generalized to other disease states and immunological phenotypes. Across donors, most TCR sequences were observed very rarely, whereas some public TCRs were present in many individuals. According to a later analysis, TCR association rates differed among HLA loci, with DRB1 alleles showing the most associated TCRs and HLA-C alleles showing the fewest. A further reported finding was that TCR beta sequences accurately predicted the HLA-A and HLA-B alleles for most subjects in the first cohort. Over 15 rarely observed V segments, including chromosome 9 orphons, were excluded from the earlier analysis of a few hundred of the donors because counts were too low. The study listed approximately 160 TCR beta chains as associated with cytomegalovirus. Compared with equally common non-associated chains, HLA-associated TCR beta chains in a later analysis were more clonally expanded and had lower generation probabilities. CMV serostatus was the only immune exposure information available for the cohort. Compared with the 666-donor mean, donors in an Asian-associated ancestry cluster had fewer N-insertions in productive TCRs, according to a later genetic analysis. Cytomegalovirus status was reported to be diagnosed by the classifier with high specificity and sensitivity in both the original and validation cohorts. In vitro tests confirmed that a few of the cytomegalovirus-associated TCR beta chains recognize cytomegalovirus antigens. The cohort was sequenced for TCR beta chains only, and without alpha or paired-chain data the features that could be detected were limited. A cluster of highly shared sequence variants was judged likely to be a technical artifact of the sequencing pipeline. Some IMGT-functional V segments, including TRBV6-2 and TRBV6-3, could not be told apart with the 87-base-pair reads, so those segments were excluded. A later analysis associated about 18,000 TCR beta sequences with specific HLA alleles at a false discovery rate of 0.05. Sequencing depth was assumed to be roughly uniform across donors in the presence/absence analyses, though that assumption may not hold.

The library was built by means of the immunoSEQ multiplex PCR assay. The multiplex PCR relied on a mix of 60 forward primers for TCR Vbeta segments and 13 reverse primers for TCR Jbeta segments. The CDR3 region of rearranged TCR beta genes was amplified from genomic DNA by a multiplex PCR assay. On the Illumina HiSeq System, the amplified TCR beta libraries were sequenced as 87-base-pair reads. Processing in the source paper ran as follows. Across the 670 or so repertoires, a later analysis counted about 81 million unique TCR beta chains, some 11 million of which were shared by at least two donors. Raw reads were error-corrected and collapsed into unique sequences with a nearest-neighbor algorithm that merged closely related sequences to remove PCR and sequencing errors. CDR3 sequences were aligned to IMGT reference sequences to assign V, D and J gene segments. For a sequence to be retained, a match of at least six nucleotides was required to both a V gene segment and a J gene segment. A rearrangement was called productive if the CDR3 had no stop codons and remained in frame with V and J, and every other rearrangement was called non-productive. Following IMGT convention, CDR3 was defined as the stretch from the second conserved V-encoded cysteine to the conserved J-encoded phenylalanine. Sequences without an unambiguous match to a single V gene segment were excluded from the earlier analysis of about 600 of the donors. In an earlier analysis of more than 500 of the donors, a V segment was called functional when productive rearrangements were above 56.7%, and segregating when the standard deviation between donors exceeded 5%. A statistical classification framework was built to diagnose cytomegalovirus status from the catalog of TCR beta chain sequences. V and J gene assignment, in a later analysis, came from comparing TCR nucleotide sequences with IMGT/GENE-DB human TR gene sequences. The TCRdist pipeline was used in a later analysis to assign CDR3 sequences and most-parsimonious VDJ recombination scenarios. In a later analysis, each TCR beta chain was defined by its CDR3 amino acid sequence together with its V-gene family, and reads without a unique V-gene family were excluded. To address suspected cross-contamination and a sequencing artifact, a later analysis removed 592 highly shared, low-generation-probability nucleotide sequences. In a later analysis, a clonal expansion index for each public chain was calculated from normalized within-repertoire ranks of inferred template counts. Generation probabilities in a later analysis came from a VDJ recombination model fitted to out-of-frame rearrangements, and those results were checked against IGoR. Hypergeometric tests were used in a later analysis to score TCR-TCR, TCR-HLA and TCR-CMV co-occurrence, with a repertoire-size bias correction applied to the TCR pairs. To estimate false discovery rates, a later analysis permuted the HLA or CMV assignments 20 times. In a later analysis, co-occurring TCRs were grouped with DBSCAN, and TCRdist sequence similarity was added when clustering was performed within HLA-allele-positive subsets. For co-occurrence clustering, repertoires with fewer than 30,000 or more than 120,000 public chains were excluded, along with several repertoires with anomalous nucleotide sharing. What TCRdb holds here is the immuneACCESS table cut down to in-frame rearrangements. Part of the clones is not present; checked against another copy, under half of the missing clones reflect an unresolved V gene, and the others are unexplained. D and trimming come from the DNA, and the V and J calls and clone size come from that table. The sample table shows approximately 120,000 clones, and around 74% are seen once. The top ten constitute around 3.9% of the sample.

The cohort consisted of 650 to 700 healthy bone marrow donors. At the time of sampling, all cohort members were nominally healthy, though unrecorded immune exposures were likely present. The donor was CMV seropositive and was included in the group of 250 to 300 seropositive cohort members. A peripheral blood sample was collected from each donor, and TCR beta sequencing was performed on peripheral blood mononuclear cells. Genomic DNA extraction from the blood cell samples was performed with the Qiagen DNeasy Blood Extraction Kit. Measured from the cysteine to the phenylalanine, the CDR3 is 13 residues long. Here the CDR3 DNA is all that survives: 39 bases in frame from base 1. The germline V gene gives CDR1 as ENHRY and CDR2 as SYGVKD. Here V drops 6 bases and J drops 3 bases, and the junction holds 3 bases not matched to any gene.

The sequencing sample was made of PBMCs. The rearrangement joined TRBV10-3 to TRBJ2-3; 7 of the junction bases match TRBD1. This clonotype was sampled from a woman between 50 and 59 years old in good health and CMV-seropositive. The nucleotides read TGTGCCATCAGGGTCAGGGGGACAGATACGCAGTATTTT. This translates into CAIRVRGTDTQYF.